The 23 T cell receptor beta chains below all came from one sample that was sequenced in a study of shared clonotypes between healthy human individuals. Sequencing used immunoSEQ multiplex PCR; TCRdb keeps in-frame clones, though not all of them. The repertoire consists of approximately 2.1 million clones, with 80% to 95% occurring once and the leading ten covering 0.39%. The specimen sequenced was naive CD4+ T cells from PBMCs. The subset was: CD45RA+ positively selected. These receptors were taken from a young man in good health. Some clones in this sample may be carry-over from other donors' samples.

The chain couples TRBV5-1 to TRBJ2-3; D is possibly TRBD1 or TRBD2 (6 bases each). CDR1 is SGHRS and CDR2 is YFSETQ in the germline V gene. This CDR3 spans 19 amino acids. Trimming left V 2 bases short and J 1 base short, with 23 bases between. The DNA for the CDR3 is TGCGCCAGCAGCTTCGGTGGGGGGCGGGCAGTAATCGGCACAGATACGCAGTATTTT. It is translated as CASSFGGGRAVIGTDTQYF.

In this sample, this clone turned up a few times. This sequence joins TRBV2 and TRBJ1-1; weak D call: TRBD1 (5 bases). Germline V gives CDR1 SNHLY, CDR2 FYNNEI. The CDR3 is 14 amino acids. V was trimmed by 3 bases and J by 3 bases, leaving 11 bases between them. The CDR3 region has the DNA TGTGCCAGCAGTGACGGCAGGGCCGACACTGAAGCTTTCTTT. It is translated as CASSDGRADTEAFF.

This clone was found a few times. CDR3 residues: CSTSGQGGQPQHF. DNA for the CDR3: TGCAGCACCTCCGGACAGGGGGGCCAGCCCCAGCATTTT. This chain links TRBV29-1 with TRBJ1-5; the match to TRBD1 covers 10 bases. The germline gives CDR1 SQVTM, CDR2 ANQGSEA. V was pared by 8 bases and J by 7 bases, with 8 bases of the junction left unmatched. CDR3 size: 13 residues.

As concerns this clone: The sample carries other DNA sequences with the same CDR3. This chain uses TRBV6-5 with TRBJ2-7; D gene ambiguous. CDR3 length: 11 amino acids. V lost 2 bases and J 5 bases, leaving 4 bases between the germline ends. The germline CDR1 and CDR2 sequences are MNHEY and SVGAGI. The CDR3 loop is CASSYRDEQYF. As DNA, the CDR3 is TGTGCCAGCAGTTACAGGGACGAGCAGTACTTC.

The genes are TRBV28 and TRBJ2-2, with D unresolved. Germline V gene sequence: CDR1 MDHEN, CDR2 SYDVKM. This CDR3 has 18 residues. V lost 8 bases to trimming and J lost 0 bases, with 22 bases between them. DNA for the CDR3: TGTGCCAGCCAAGGCCGGGCCCTTCGGGTCCCGAACACCGGGGAGCTGTTTTTT. Protein: CASQGRALRVPNTGELFF.

The genes are TRBV11-2 and TRBJ2-1, with unresolved D. Germline values: CDR1 SGHAT, CDR2 FQNNGV. This CDR3 spans 14 amino acids. V was pared by 2 bases and J by 9 bases, with 14 bases between. CDR3 region: CASSLFSHVGEQFF. The CDR3 nucleotides read TGTGCCAGCAGCTTATTCAGTCACGTGGGTGAGCAGTTCTTC.

Points on this clone: Different DNA sequences within this sample yield the same CDR3. CDR3 nucleotide sequence: TGCGCCAGCAGCTTGGAAGGTTATGAAAAACTGTTTTTT. Protein product: CASSLEGYEKLFF. V gene TRBV5-1 combines with J gene TRBJ1-4; D not certain. CDR3 length: 13 residues. Trimming stripped 0 bases from V and 6 bases from J, with 6 bases between. Germline V gives CDR1 SGHRS, CDR2 YFSETQ.

In regard to this clone: This specimen includes other DNA sequences encoding the same CDR3. The chain has TRBV7-2 and TRBJ2-5; 9 bases are a match to TRBD1. The V gene's germline CDR1 is SGHTA and CDR2 FQGNSA. The CDR3 has 15 amino acids. V dropped 1 base and J dropped 5; count of bases not matched to a gene: 5. CDR3 region: CASSLGGQGQETQYF. DNA of the CDR3: TGTGCCAGCAGCTTAGGGGGACAGGGTCAGGAGACCCAGTACTTC.

This clone was seen only once. This chain connects TRBV7-2 to TRBJ2-1, with D tentatively TRBD1 (5 bases). V was pared by 6 bases and J by 3 bases, with 27 bases between. Germline V CDR1 and CDR2: SGHTA, FQGNSA. The CDR3 extends over 19 amino acids. CDR3 amino acids: CASRIWGATPRPNYNEQFF. CDR3 DNA sequence: TGTGCCAGCAGAATCTGGGGCGCGACTCCTAGACCTAACTACAATGAGCAGTTCTTC.

The chain is built from TRBV5-4 and TRBJ2-4; 7 bases agree with TRBD1. Germline lookup yields CDR1 SGHNT and CDR2 YYREEE (reference sequence). The CDR3 length is 15 residues. V shed 4 bases and J 3 bases; nucleotides not matched to a gene: 7. The CDR3 sequence is CASSRQGWGKNIQYF. The CDR3 DNA reads TGTGCCAGCAGCCGACAGGGTTGGGGCAAAAACATTCAGTACTTC.

This chain connects TRBV7-2 to TRBJ1-2; D is unresolved. There are 17 residues in the CDR3. Trimming took 5 bases from V and 3 from J, leaving 22 bases between them. Germline CDR1 is SGHTA and CDR2 is FQGNSA. Here the CDR3 DNA reads TGTGCCAGCAGCACAAACCGAAGGGAAACGTGGGACTATGGCTACACCTTC. Amino acids: CASSTNRRETWDYGYTF.

The V and J genes are TRBV7-3 and TRBJ2-7; D perhaps matches TRBD1 (6 bases). The CDR3 sequence is 17 residues long. CDR1 SGHTA and CDR2 FQGTGA come from the germline V gene. Trimming cost V 5 bases and J 6 bases, with 26 bases left between them. The CDR3 spells CASSRDVRGRGAFEQYF. The CDR3 region has the DNA TGTGCCAGCAGCCGTGACGTTCGGGGCAGGGGTGCCTTCGAGCAGTACTTC.

This clone has just a few counts. The chain couples TRBV2 to TRBJ1-5; D not resolved. The ends were cut back, 1 base at V and 7 bases at J, with 5 bases in the middle. The CDR3 contains 12 residues. CDR1 is SNHLY and CDR2 is FYNNEI in the germline V gene. This chain's CDR3 is CASSEVGQPQHF. CDR3 DNA sequence: TGTGCCAGCAGTGAAGTGGGACAGCCCCAGCATTTT.

The CDR3 region has the DNA TGTGCCAGCAGCCCGGAGGGGTGGGCTTACGAGCAGTACTTC. Translated, it gives CASSPEGWAYEQYF. The rearrangement links TRBV7-2 to TRBJ2-7; a weak D match, TRBD2 (6 bases). CDR3 length: 14 amino acids. Trimming cost V 5 bases and J 4 bases, with 15 bases left between them. Germline V gene sequence: CDR1 SGHTA, CDR2 FQGNSA.

In this sample, this clone turned up once. CDR3 sequence reads: CSAPDLSEQFF. In nucleotides, the CDR3 is TGCAGTGCCCCGGACTTGTCTGAGCAGTTCTTC. The chain uses TRBV20-1 and TRBJ2-1; TRBD2 might be the D (5 bases). The V end was cut by 6 bases, the J end by 9 bases, with 12 bases between. Germline loops: CDR1 DFQATT, CDR2 SNEGSKA (reference sequence). This CDR3 is 11 amino acids long.

In this sample, this clone turned up once. V usage is TRBV30 and J usage is TRBJ2-2, with 7 bases that match TRBD1. This CDR3 has 15 residues. Germline lookup yields CDR1 GTSNPN and CDR2 SVGIG (reference sequence). V trimming: 0 bases; J trimming: 7 bases; junction bases outside the gene matches: 8. This chain's CDR3 is CAWSVSGGWGGELFF. The CDR3 coding sequence is TGTGCCTGGAGTGTGTCAGGGGGTTGGGGCGGGGAGCTGTTTTTT.

This chain joins TRBV28 and TRBJ2-7; 9 positions agree with TRBD2. V shed 8 bases and J 0 bases; nucleotides not matched to a gene: 11. Germline CDR1 is MDHEN and CDR2 is SYDVKM. The CDR3 length is 16 residues. The CDR3 DNA reads as TGTGCCAGCGGCGGGACTAGCCCCGATCTCTCCTACGAGCAGTACTTC. Its translation is CASGGTSPDLSYEQYF.

The rearrangement uses TRBV15 and TRBJ2-7; D is perhaps TRBD1 or TRBD2 (5 bases each). The CDR3 covers 16 residues. Trimming pared 3 bases from V and 5 bases from J, leaving 20 bases between. The germline gives CDR1 LNHNV, CDR2 YYDKDF (reference sequence). The DNA of the CDR3 is TGTGCCACCAGCAGTGGCGGGTATGAGGGGAAGGACGAGCAGTACTTC. This gives the protein CATSSGGYEGKDEQYF.

This clone showed up just a few times. The chain links TRBV9 to TRBJ2-5; D may be TRBD1 (6 bases). Trimming took 4 bases from V and 2 from J, leaving 15 bases between them. The germline CDR1 and CDR2 sequences are SGDLS and YYNGEE. The CDR3 totals 15 residues. The CDR3 nucleotides read TGTGCCAGCAGCCAGGGGACCAGACAACAAGAGACCCAGTACTTC. Protein: CASSQGTRQQETQYF. The full variable domain, completed using reference TRBV9 and TRBJ2-5, is DSGVTQTPKHLITATGQRVTLRCSPRSGDLSVYWYQQSLDQGLQFLIQYYNGEERAKGNILERFSAQQFPDLHSELNLSSLELGDSALYFCASSQGTRQQETQYFGPGTRLLVL.

V is TRBV6-6 and J is TRBJ2-5; D call uncertain. Germline loops: CDR1 MNHNY, CDR2 SVGAGI (reference sequence). The CDR3 loop spans 12 amino acids. The V end lost 2 bases, the J end lost 5 bases, and 6 bases lay between the germline ends. The CDR3 region has the DNA TGTGCCAGCAGTTACGTCCGGGAGACCCAGTACTTC. This gives the protein CASSYVRETQYF.

The V and J genes are TRBV5-1 and TRBJ2-3; D is perhaps TRBD2 (5 bases). The germline V gene encodes CDR1 SGHRS and CDR2 YFSETQ. The CDR3 sequence is 14 residues long. The germline V and J ends were trimmed by 1 base and 7 bases, with 13 bases remaining between them. The CDR3 bases are TGCGCCAGCAGCTTGTCGGCGTCGGGGAATACGCAGTATTTT. The encoded protein is CASSLSASGNTQYF. Full variable domain (missing parts from reference TRBV5-1 and TRBJ2-3): KAGVTQTPRYLIKTRGQQVTLSCSPISGHRSVSWYQQTPGQGLQFLFEYFSETQRNKGNFPGRFSGRQFSNSRSEMNVSTLELGDSALYLCASSLSASGNTQYFGPGTRLTVL.

The V and J genes are TRBV18 and TRBJ2-1; maybe TRBD2 (6 bases). Germline V gene data show CDR1 as KGHSH and CDR2 as LQKENI. The CDR3 sequence is 15 residues long. Trimming cost V 3 bases and J 8 bases, with 17 bases left between them. The CDR3 DNA reads TGTGCCAGCTCACCGCCGCGGACGGGGGATGATGAGCAGTTCTTC. Translation gives CASSPPRTGDDEQFF.

The chain couples TRBV2 to TRBJ1-5; D gene uncertain. Trimming removed 10 bases at V and 7 bases at J, with 23 bases between. Germline V gene lookup returns CDR1 SNHLY and CDR2 FYNNEI. The CDR3 extends over 15 amino acids. The CDR3 sequence is CATTREGPSGQPQHF. CDR3 DNA sequence: TGTGCCACCACTAGGGAGGGCCCATCAGGCCAGCCCCAGCATTTT.